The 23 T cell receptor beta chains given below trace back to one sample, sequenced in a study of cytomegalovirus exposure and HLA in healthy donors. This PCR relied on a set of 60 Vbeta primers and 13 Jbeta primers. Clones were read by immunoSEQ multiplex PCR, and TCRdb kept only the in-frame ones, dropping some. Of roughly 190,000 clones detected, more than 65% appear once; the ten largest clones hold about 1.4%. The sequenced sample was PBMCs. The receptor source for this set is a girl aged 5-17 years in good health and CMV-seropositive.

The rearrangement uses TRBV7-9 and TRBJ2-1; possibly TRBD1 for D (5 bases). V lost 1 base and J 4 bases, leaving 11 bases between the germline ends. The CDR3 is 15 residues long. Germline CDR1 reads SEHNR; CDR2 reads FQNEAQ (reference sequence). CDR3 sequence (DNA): TGTGCCAGCAGCTTAGGTCAGGGAACTTACAATGAGCAGTTCTTC. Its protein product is CASSLGQGTYNEQFF.

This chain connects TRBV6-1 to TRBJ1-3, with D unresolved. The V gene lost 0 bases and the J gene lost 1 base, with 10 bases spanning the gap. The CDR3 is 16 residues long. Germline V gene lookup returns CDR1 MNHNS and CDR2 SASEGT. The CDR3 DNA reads TGTGCCAGCAGTGAAGCCCCCCCAGAATCTGGAAACACCATATATTTT. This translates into CASSEAPPESGNTIYF.

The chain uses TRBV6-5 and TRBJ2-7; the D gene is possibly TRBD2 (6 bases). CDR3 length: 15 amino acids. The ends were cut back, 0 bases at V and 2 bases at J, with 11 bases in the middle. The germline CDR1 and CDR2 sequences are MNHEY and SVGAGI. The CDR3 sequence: CASSYSVGGTYEQYF. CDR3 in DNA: TGTGCCAGCAGTTACTCAGTTGGCGGGACCTACGAGCAGTACTTC.

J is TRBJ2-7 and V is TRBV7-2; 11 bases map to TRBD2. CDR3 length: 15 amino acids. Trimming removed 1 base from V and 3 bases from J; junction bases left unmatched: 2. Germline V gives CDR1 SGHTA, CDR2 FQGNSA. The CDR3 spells CASSLGSGGVYEQYF. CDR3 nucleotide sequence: TGTGCCAGCAGCTTAGGTAGCGGGGGGGTCTACGAGCAGTACTTC. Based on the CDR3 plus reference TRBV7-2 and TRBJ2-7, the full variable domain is GAGVSQSPSNKVTEKGKDVELRCDPISGHTALYWYRQSLGQGLEFLIYFQGNSAPDKSGLPSDRFSAERTGGSVSTLTIQRTQQEDSAVYLCASSLGSGGVYEQYFGPGTRLTVT.

The CDR3 reads CASSQGRDTRLFF. DNA of the CDR3: TGTGCCAGCAGCCAAGGCCGGGACACGCGGCTGTTTTTT. The gene calls are TRBV7-9 and TRBJ2-2; possibly TRBD1 for D (6 bases). The V and J ends lost 5 bases and 13 bases respectively, with 17 bases between them. CDR1 is SEHNR and CDR2 is FQNEAQ in the germline V gene (reference sequence). The CDR3 consists of 13 residues. The full variable domain, its missing parts supplied by reference TRBV7-9 and TRBJ2-2, is DTGVSQNPRHKITKRGQNVTFRCDPISEHNRLYWYRQTLGQGPEFLTYFQNEAQLEKSRLLSDRFSAERPKGSFSTLEIQRTEQGDSAMYLCASSQGRDTRLFFGEGSRLTVL.

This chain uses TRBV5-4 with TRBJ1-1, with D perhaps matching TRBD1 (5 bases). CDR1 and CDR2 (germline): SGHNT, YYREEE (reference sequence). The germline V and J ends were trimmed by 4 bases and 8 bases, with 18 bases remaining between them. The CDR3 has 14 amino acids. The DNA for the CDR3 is TGTGCCAGCAGCAAGGGACTTACTAGGGAAGAAGCTTTCTTT. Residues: CASSKGLTREEAFF. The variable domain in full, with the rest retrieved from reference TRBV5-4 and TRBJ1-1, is ETGVTQSPTHLIKTRGQQVTLRCSSQSGHNTVSWYQQALGQGPQFIFQYYREEENGRGNFPPRFSGLQFPNYSSELNVNALELDDSALYLCASSKGLTREEAFFGQGTRLTVV.

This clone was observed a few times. The CDR3 loop is CASSSGVTPDGYTF. In DNA form, the CDR3 reads TGTGCCAGCAGTTCCGGGGTCACCCCGGATGGCTACACCTTC. This rearrangement joins TRBV6-5 to TRBJ1-2, with D hard to call. The germline V gene encodes CDR1 MNHEY and CDR2 SVGAGI. The CDR3 runs 14 residues. V lost 4 bases to trimming and J lost 6 bases, with 15 bases between them.

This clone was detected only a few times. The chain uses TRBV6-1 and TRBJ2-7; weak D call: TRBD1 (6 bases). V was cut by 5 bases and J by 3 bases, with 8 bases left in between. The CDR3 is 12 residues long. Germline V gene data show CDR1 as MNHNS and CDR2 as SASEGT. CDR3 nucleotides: TGTGCCAGCAGTATACAGGGCTACGAGCAGTACTTC. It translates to CASSIQGYEQYF.

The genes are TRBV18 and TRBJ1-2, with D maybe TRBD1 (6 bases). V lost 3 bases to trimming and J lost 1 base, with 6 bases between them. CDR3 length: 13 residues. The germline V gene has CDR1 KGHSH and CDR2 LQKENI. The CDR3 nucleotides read TGTGCCAGCTCACCGGACAGTAACTATGGCTACACCTTC. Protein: CASSPDSNYGYTF.

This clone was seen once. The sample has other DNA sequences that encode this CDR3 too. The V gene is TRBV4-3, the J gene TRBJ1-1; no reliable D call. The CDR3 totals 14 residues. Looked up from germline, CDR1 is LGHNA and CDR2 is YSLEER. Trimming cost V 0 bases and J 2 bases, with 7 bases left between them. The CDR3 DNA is TGCGCCAGCAGCCAAGATCGAGTTAACACTGAAGCTTTCTTT. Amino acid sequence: CASSQDRVNTEAFF.

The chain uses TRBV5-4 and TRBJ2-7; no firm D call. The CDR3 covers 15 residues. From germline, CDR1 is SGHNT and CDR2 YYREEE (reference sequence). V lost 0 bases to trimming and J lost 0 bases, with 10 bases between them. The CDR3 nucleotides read TGTGCCAGCAGCTTGGGCGGCAAGAGCTCCTACGAGCAGTACTTC. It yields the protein CASSLGGKSSYEQYF.

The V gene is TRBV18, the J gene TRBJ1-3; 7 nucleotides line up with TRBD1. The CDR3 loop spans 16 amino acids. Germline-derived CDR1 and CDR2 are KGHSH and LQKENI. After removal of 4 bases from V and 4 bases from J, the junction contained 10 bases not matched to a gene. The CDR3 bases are TGTGCCAGCTCACTGCCTGGGACAGCCCCAGGAAACACCATATATTTT. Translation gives CASSLPGTAPGNTIYF.

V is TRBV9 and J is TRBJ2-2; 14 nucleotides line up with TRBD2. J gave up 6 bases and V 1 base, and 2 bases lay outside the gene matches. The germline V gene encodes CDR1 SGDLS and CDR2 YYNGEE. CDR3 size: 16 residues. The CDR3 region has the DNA TGTGCCAGCAGCGTACGACTAGCGGGGGGGTCCGGGGAGCTGTTTTTT. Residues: CASSVRLAGGSGELFF.

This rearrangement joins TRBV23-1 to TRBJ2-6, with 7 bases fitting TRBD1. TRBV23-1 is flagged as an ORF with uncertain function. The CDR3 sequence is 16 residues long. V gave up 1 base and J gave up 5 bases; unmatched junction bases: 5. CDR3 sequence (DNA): TGCGCCAGCAGTCAATTCGGACAGGTTAGGGCCAACGTCCTGACTTTC. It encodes CASSQFGQVRANVLTF.

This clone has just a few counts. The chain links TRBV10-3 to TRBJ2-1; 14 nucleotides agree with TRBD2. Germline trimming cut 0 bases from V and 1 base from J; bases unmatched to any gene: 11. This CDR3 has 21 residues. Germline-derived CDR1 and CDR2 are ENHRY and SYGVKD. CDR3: CAISESRGTSGGPRSYNEQFF. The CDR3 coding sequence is TGTGCCATCAGTGAGTCGAGGGGGACTAGCGGGGGCCCCAGGTCCTACAATGAGCAGTTCTTC.

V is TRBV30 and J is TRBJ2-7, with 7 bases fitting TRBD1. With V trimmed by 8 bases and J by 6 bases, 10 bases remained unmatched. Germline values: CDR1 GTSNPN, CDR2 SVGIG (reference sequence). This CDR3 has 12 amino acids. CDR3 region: CASNRGLAEQYF. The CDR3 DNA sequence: TGTGCCAGCAACAGGGGCCTAGCCGAGCAGTACTTC.

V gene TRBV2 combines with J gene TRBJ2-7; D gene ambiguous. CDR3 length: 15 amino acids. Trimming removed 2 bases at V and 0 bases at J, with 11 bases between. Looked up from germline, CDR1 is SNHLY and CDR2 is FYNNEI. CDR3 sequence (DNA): TGTGCCAGCAGTGAATTTACAGTAAGCTCCTACGAGCAGTACTTC. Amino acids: CASSEFTVSSYEQYF.

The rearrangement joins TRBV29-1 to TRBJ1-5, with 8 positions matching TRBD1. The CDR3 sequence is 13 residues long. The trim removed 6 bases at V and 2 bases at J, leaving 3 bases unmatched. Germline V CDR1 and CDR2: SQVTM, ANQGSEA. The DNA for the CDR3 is TGCAGCGTGGGACAGGCAGGCAATCAGCCCCAGCATTTT. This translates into CSVGQAGNQPQHF.

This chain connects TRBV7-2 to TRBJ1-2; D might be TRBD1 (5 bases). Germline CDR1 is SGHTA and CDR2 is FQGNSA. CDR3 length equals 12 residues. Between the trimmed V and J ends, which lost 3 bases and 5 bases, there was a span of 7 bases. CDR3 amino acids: CASSLEGYGYTF. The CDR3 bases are TGTGCCAGCAGCTTGGAGGGGTATGGCTACACCTTC.

CDR3 residues: CASSFGGGSSPQHF. The CDR3 DNA reads TGTGCCAGCAGTTTCGGGGGGGGGTCCTCGCCCCAGCATTTT. This chain uses TRBV28 with TRBJ1-5; maybe TRBD1 (5 bases). V lost 3 bases and J lost 9, with 15 bases in between. The CDR3 is made up of 14 amino acids. Germline-derived CDR1 and CDR2 are MDHEN and SYDVKM.

CDR3 bases: TGTGCCAGCAGCTCCCTGTCCCCTAATGAGCAGTTCTTC. Its translation is CASSSLSPNEQFF. This chain connects TRBV5-4 to TRBJ2-1; D call uncertain. The germline V gene has CDR1 SGHNT and CDR2 YYREEE (reference sequence). Deletions cut 3 bases from V and 7 bases from J, with 11 bases between. The CDR3 covers 13 residues.

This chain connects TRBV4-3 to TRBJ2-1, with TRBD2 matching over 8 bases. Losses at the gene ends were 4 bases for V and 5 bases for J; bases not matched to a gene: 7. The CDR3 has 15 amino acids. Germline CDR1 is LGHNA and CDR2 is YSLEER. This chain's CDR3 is CASSPGGRGNNEQFF. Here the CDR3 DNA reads TGCGCCAGCAGCCCGGGGGGGCGGGGGAACAATGAGCAGTTCTTC.

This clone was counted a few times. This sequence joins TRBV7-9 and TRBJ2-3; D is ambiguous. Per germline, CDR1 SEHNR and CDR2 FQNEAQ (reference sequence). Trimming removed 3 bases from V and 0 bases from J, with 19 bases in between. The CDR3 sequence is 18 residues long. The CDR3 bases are TGTGCCAGCAGCTTCCCCCTCGTGGGTGAGACTAGCACAGATACGCAGTATTTT. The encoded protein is CASSFPLVGETSTDTQYF.